A selection of T cell receptor beta chains follows, all from one sample in a study of T cell responses to AZD1222 COVID-19 vaccine. Assay: immunoSEQ multiplex PCR; the TCRdb copy retains only in-frame clones and omits some. The sample yields 56,000 or so clones, approximately 88% seen once. Sequenced here: peripheral blood, sampled on day 0 of AZD1222 vaccination. The receptors shown here come from an adult in good health. The CDR3 runs from the conserved cysteine through the conserved F or W. Fields, in order: D gene, J gene, V gene, clone size, CDR3 DNA, CDR3 protein. A D gene is named only where the DNA matches it firmly. Not every row has a clone size; where given, it reads once, few, many or a size class.

TRBD1	TRBJ2-7	TRBV29-1	NA	TGCAGCGCTCGACAGGGTCTCTACGAGCAGTACTTC	CSARQGLYEQYF
NA	TRBJ1-4	TRBV19	once	TGTGCCAGTAGTATCGGGAGGGGGAATGAAAAACTGTTTTTT	CASSIGRGNEKLFF
NA	TRBJ2-7	TRBV28	NA	TGTGCCAGCAGTTTATCTCGCGGACGGATCTACGAGCAGTACTTC	CASSLSRGRIYEQYF
TRBD1	TRBJ2-3	TRBV7-8	NA	TGTGCCAGCAGCGGCGACAGGGGGCGCGCAGATACGCAGTATTTT	CASSGDRGRADTQYF
TRBD2	TRBJ2-1	TRBV3-1/TRBV3-2	NA	TGTGCCAGCAGCCATACTAGCGGGGCTTACAATGAGCAGTTCTTC	CASSHTSGAYNEQFF
TRBD1	TRBJ1-2	TRBV4-1	NA	TGCGCCAGCAGCCAAGCGGCAGGGGGCTATGGCTACACCTTC	CASSQAAGGYGYTF
TRBD2	TRBJ2-3	TRBV30	NA	TGTGCCTGGAGTGTAGGACTAGCGGGAGAGGCAGATACGCAGTATTTT	CAWSVGLAGEADTQYF
TRBD1	TRBJ1-4	TRBV30	NA	TGTGCCTGGACGGGACAGGGGCTAGAAAAACTGTTTTTT	CAWTGQGLEKLFF
TRBD2	TRBJ2-5	TRBV5-1	NA	TGCGCCAGCAGCTTTGGGACTAGCGGGTTCCAAGAGACCCAGTACTTC	CASSFGTSGFQETQYF
TRBD1	TRBJ2-5	TRBV5-6	NA	TGTGCCAGCAGCTTGTATAGGACAGGGCGTGAGACCCAGTACTTC	CASSLYRTGRETQYF
TRBD1	TRBJ1-4	TRBV4-2	NA	TGTGCCAGCAGCTTCCGGGACAGAGAAAAACTGTTTTTT	CASSFRDREKLFF
TRBD1	TRBJ1-4	TRBV5-1	NA	TGCGCCAGCAGCGGCATCCCGGGACAGGCTAATGAAAAACTGTTTTTT	CASSGIPGQANEKLFF
NA	TRBJ1-1	TRBV6-5	NA	TGTGCCAGCAGTTACTCAGCTTTAGCGGTAAACACTGAAGCTTTCTTT	CASSYSALAVNTEAFF
NA	TRBJ1-1	TRBV4-2	NA	TGTGCCAGCAGCCAAGAAGGCGGGAACACTGAAGCTTTCTTT	CASSQEGGNTEAFF
NA	TRBJ1-1	TRBV7-9	NA	TGTGCCAGCAGCTTCGGCCAGGGGAACACTGAAGCTTTCTTT	CASSFGQGNTEAFF
TRBD1	TRBJ1-4	TRBV11-2	NA	TGTGCCAGCAGGCCGGACAGGAACAATGAAAAACTGTTTTTT	CASRPDRNNEKLFF
NA	TRBJ2-1	TRBV7-9	NA	TGTGCCAGCAGCTTAGCGCATAGGGACAATGAGCAGTTCTTC	CASSLAHRDNEQFF
NA	TRBJ1-1	TRBV6-5	NA	TGTGCCAGCACCAGACGGGTCGACAACACTGAAGCTTTCTTT	CASTRRVDNTEAFF
NA	TRBJ1-1	TRBV13	NA	TGTGCCAGCAGCTTAGGAGGGGCGGCTGAAGCTTTCTTT	CASSLGGAAEAFF
NA	TRBJ2-1	TRBV9	once	TGTGCCAGCAGCGTAGCTGGCGGCTCATACAATGAGCAGTTCTTC	CASSVAGGSYNEQFF
NA	TRBJ2-2	TRBV7-6	NA	TGTGCCAGCAGCTTAGAGGGCGGTACGAACACCGGGGAGCTGTTTTTT	CASSLEGGTNTGELFF